This entry is about one T cell receptor beta chain. The sample holds other DNA sequences that translate to the same CDR3. The sample is drawn from a study of technical replicates of blood from several donors. Using immunoSEQ multiplex PCR, the repertoire was profiled, and TCRdb retains in-frame clones only, with some absent. Of around 90,000 clones in the sample, 94% were seen once. The V gene's germline CDR1 is SGDLS and CDR2 YYNGEE. V lost 0 bases to trimming and J lost 2 bases; unmatched junction nucleotides: 2. The CDR3 spans 15 residues. This clonotype was sampled from a human donor in good health. The specimen was T cells isolated from PBMCs. V and J are TRBV9 and TRBJ2-7; 10 bases are a match to TRBD1. This CDR3 is CASSVGGQGAYEQYF. The CDR3 nucleotides are TGTGCCAGCAGCGTAGGCGGACAGGGGGCCTACGAGCAGTACTTC.